The 10 T cell receptor beta chains presented below share a single source sample, sequenced in a study of T cell clonality in common variable immunodeficiency. TCRdb's table, derived via immunoSEQ multiplex PCR, lists solely in-frame clones and lacks some. Sampling found roughly 60,000 clones, none seen once. The source material was peripheral blood mononuclear cells. The receptors stem from a person aged 18 to 75 in good health.

This clone was seen ten or more times. From the germline J gene comes the end of the CDR3, since the read stops 3 residues before it. The V and J genes are TRBV6-2 or TRBV6-3 and TRBJ2-7, with 11 bases identical to TRBD2. J gave up 4 bases and V 5 bases, and 10 bases lay outside the gene matches. Germline lookup yields CDR1 MNHEY and CDR2 SVGEGT. The CDR3 is made up of 16 amino acids. The part of the CDR3 DNA that was read is TGTGCCAGCAGTCAACCCGGACTAGCGGGCCAATACGAG. Translating it yields CASSQPGLAGQYE. The whole CDR3 reads CASSQPGLAGQYEQYF.

This clone has a count of ten or more. CDR3 region: CAWNKRDSLGDEKLFF. The DNA read from the CDR3 is TGTGCCTGGAATAAACGGGACAGTTTAGGGGATGAAAAA. This chain connects TRBV30 to TRBJ1-4, with 7 bases fitting TRBD1. The CDR3 is cut off 3 residues early in the read; its end comes from the germline J gene. V gave up 4 bases and J gave up 6 bases; unmatched junction bases: 14. Germline V CDR1 and CDR2: GTSNPN, SVGIG (reference sequence). This CDR3 comprises 16 residues.

This clone was counted many times. With the read ending 3 residues before the CDR3 end, the germline J gene is used to fill in that end. V and J are TRBV2 and TRBJ2-1; 7 nucleotides line up with TRBD1. CDR3 size: 14 residues. The germline V gene encodes CDR1 SNHLY and CDR2 FYNNEI. With 6 bases clipped from V and 7 bases from J, the junction kept 9 bases outside the gene matches. CDR3 sequence reads: CASSTGVVSNEQFF. The DNA read from the CDR3 is TGTGCCAGCAGCACAGGGGTTGTTAGTAATGAG.

This clone was seen ten or more times. The CDR3: CASRIQGNQPQHF. Incomplete CDR3 DNA: TGTGCCAGCAGGATTCAGGGGAATCAGCCC. The V call is TRBV28, the J call TRBJ1-5; a possible D gene is TRBD1 (6 bases). The read falls 3 residues short of the CDR3 end, and the missing part is taken from the germline J gene. V lost 6 bases, J lost 4 bases, and 10 bases lay in between. The CDR3 contains 13 residues. Germline CDR1 reads MDHEN; CDR2 reads SYDVKM.

The table lists this clone with many counts. The sequence runs out 3 residues before the end of the CDR3; the remainder is reconstructed from the germline J gene. The V and J genes are TRBV4-1 and TRBJ2-1; 7 positions match TRBD2. The V segment lost 4 bases and the J segment 0 bases; nucleotides outside the gene matches: 3. This CDR3 comprises 15 residues. Per germline, CDR1 MGHRA and CDR2 YSYEKL. The CDR3 DNA, read in part, is TGCGCCAGCAGCCTCCGGACTAGCTCCTACAATGAG. Encoded protein: CASSLRTSSYNE. The full CDR3 reads CASSLRTSSYNEQFF.

This clone was observed a handful of times. Read data end 3 residues before the CDR3 end; the end is taken from the germline J gene. The V call is TRBV7-3, the J call TRBJ1-1; D might be TRBD1 (5 bases). The CDR3 has 13 amino acids. Germline V gene data show CDR1 as SGHTA and CDR2 as FQGTGA. V was cut by 2 bases and J by 3 bases, with 7 bases left in between. The CDR3 spells CASSLSGYTEAFF. The sequenced part of the CDR3 DNA is TGTGCCAGCAGCTTATCAGGGTACACTGAA.

At least ten counts were recorded for this clone. The CDR3 extends 3 residues past the end of the read, so its final part is completed from the germline J gene. The rearrangement uses TRBV23-1 and TRBJ2-1; 10 nucleotides agree with TRBD1. TRBV23-1 is an open reading frame whose function is uncertain. J was trimmed by 5 bases and V by 4 bases; bases with no gene match: 8. This CDR3 spans 16 amino acids. CDR3 amino acids: CASSRLGTGADNEQFF. The covered CDR3 bases are TGCGCCAGCAGTCGCCTAGGGACAGGGGCTGACAATGAG.

This clone was found many times. With the read ending 3 residues before the CDR3 end, the germline J gene is used to fill in that end. The chain combines TRBV7-3 with TRBJ2-4; tentative D call: TRBD1 (6 bases). This CDR3 contains 15 residues. With 0 bases removed from V and 3 bases from J, the gap between germline ends came to 9 bases. Germline CDR1 reads SGHTA; CDR2 reads FQGTGA. CDR3 in amino acids: CASSLTGRGKNIQYF. The CDR3 bases that were read are TGTGCCAGCAGCTTAACCGGCAGGGGCAAAAACATT. Looking up the rest from reference TRBV7-3 and TRBJ2-4 gives the full variable domain: GAGVSQTPSNKVTEKGKYVELRCDPISGHTALYWYRQSLGQGPEFLIYFQGTGAADDSGLPNDRFFAVRPEGSVSTLKIQRTERGDSAVYLCASSLTGRGKNIQYFGAGTRLSVL.

This clone has a count of ten or more. The sequenced fragment ends 3 residues before the CDR3 boundary, so the rest is inferred from the germline J gene. The chain employs TRBV18 and TRBJ2-1; D is possibly TRBD1 (7 bases). The CDR3 is made up of 18 amino acids. With 5 bases removed from V and 0 bases from J, the gap between germline ends came to 20 bases. Germline V gene lookup returns CDR1 KGHSH and CDR2 LQKENI. CDR3 loop: CASSSRVAGQSSYNEQFF. The CDR3 bases that were read are TGTGCCAGCTCATCGAGAGTTGCGGGACAGAGCTCCTACAATGAG.

This clone was picked up many times. CDR3 sequence reads: CASSLGGTNEQFF. The CDR3 bases that were read are TGTGCCAGCAGCTTAGGGGGCACCAATGAG. The rearrangement links TRBV11-3 to TRBJ2-1; the D gene is possibly TRBD1 (5 bases). The read ends 3 residues before the CDR3 terminus; that terminus is restored from the germline J gene. The ends were cut back, 1 base at V and 6 bases at J, with 7 bases in the middle. From germline, CDR1 is SGHNT and CDR2 YENEEA. The CDR3 totals 13 residues.